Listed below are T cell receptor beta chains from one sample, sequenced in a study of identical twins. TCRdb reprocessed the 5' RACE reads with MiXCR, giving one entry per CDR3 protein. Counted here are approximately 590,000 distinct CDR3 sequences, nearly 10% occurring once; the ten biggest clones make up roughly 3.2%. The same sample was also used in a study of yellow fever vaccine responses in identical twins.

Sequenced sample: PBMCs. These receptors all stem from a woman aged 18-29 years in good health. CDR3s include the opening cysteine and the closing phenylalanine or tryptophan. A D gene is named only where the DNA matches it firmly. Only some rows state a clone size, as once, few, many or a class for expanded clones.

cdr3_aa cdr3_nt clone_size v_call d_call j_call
CAISEGASSRDNEQFF TGTGCCATCAGTGAGGGGGCTTCTTCCAGAGACAATGAGCAGTTCTTC many TRBV10-3 - TRBJ2-1
CASSSEGAGAGYNSPLHF TGTGCCAGCAGCTCCGAGGGGGCAGGGGCCGGCTATAATTCACCCCTCCACTTT - TRBV11-1 TRBD1 TRBJ1-6
CCARDVLAGDYNEQFF TGCTGTGCTAGAGATGTCCTAGCGGGGGACTACAATGAGCAGTTCTTC - TRBV20-1 TRBD2 TRBJ2-1
CASSQTSGSPYEQYF TGTGCCAGCAGTCAGACTAGCGGGAGCCCCTACGAGCAGTACTTC - TRBV12-3/TRBV12-4 TRBD2 TRBJ2-7
CSVERLETQYF TGCAGCGTCGAAAGGTTAGAGACCCAGTACTTC many TRBV29-1 - TRBJ2-5
CATTKLSTGELFF TGTGCCACCACAAAGTTATCCACCGGGGAGCTGTTTTTT - TRBV19 - TRBJ2-2
CAWSDQGLGYNEQFF TGTGCCTGGAGTGATCAGGGATTGGGCTACAATGAGCAGTTCTTC few TRBV30 - TRBJ2-1
CSGTPGGETRYF TGCAGTGGGACACCGGGAGGGGAGACCCGGTACTTC - TRBV29-1 TRBD2 TRBJ2-5
CASSWSGGSYNSPLHF TGCGCCAGCAGCTGGAGTGGGGGCTCCTATAATTCACCCCTCCACTTT few TRBV5-1 - TRBJ1-6
CASSQDSSGPSSYEQYF TGCGCCAGCAGCCAAGATTCCAGCGGGCCGAGCTCCTACGAGCAGTACTTC few TRBV4-3 - TRBJ2-7
CASSSSYQDGEQFF TGTGCCAGCAGCTCTTCATACCAGGACGGTGAGCAGTTCTTC many TRBV11-2 - TRBJ2-1
CASSQEAGGYTDTQYF TGCGCCAGCAGCCAAGAGGCAGGGGGGTACACAGATACGCAGTATTTT few TRBV4-3 - TRBJ2-3
CATSRRASSRVGAGDTGELFF TGTGCCACCAGCCGCAGAGCCTCGAGCAGGGTTGGAGCGGGAGACACCGGGGAGCTGTTTTTT many TRBV15 TRBD2 TRBJ2-2
CASSLDDQPQHF TGTGCCAGCAGCTTAGATGATCAGCCCCAGCATTTT many TRBV7-9 - TRBJ1-5
CASSLFRESTDTQYF TGTGCCAGCAGCTTATTCCGGGAGAGCACAGATACGCAGTATTTT many TRBV7-9 - TRBJ2-3
CASSRAGDLTDTQYF TGCGCCAGCAGCCGAGCGGGAGACCTCACAGATACGCAGTATTTT - TRBV4-3 TRBD2 TRBJ2-3
CASSSLATDQETQYF TGTGCCAGCAGTTCCCTCGCGACAGACCAAGAGACCCAGTACTTC - TRBV12-3/TRBV12-4 - TRBJ2-5